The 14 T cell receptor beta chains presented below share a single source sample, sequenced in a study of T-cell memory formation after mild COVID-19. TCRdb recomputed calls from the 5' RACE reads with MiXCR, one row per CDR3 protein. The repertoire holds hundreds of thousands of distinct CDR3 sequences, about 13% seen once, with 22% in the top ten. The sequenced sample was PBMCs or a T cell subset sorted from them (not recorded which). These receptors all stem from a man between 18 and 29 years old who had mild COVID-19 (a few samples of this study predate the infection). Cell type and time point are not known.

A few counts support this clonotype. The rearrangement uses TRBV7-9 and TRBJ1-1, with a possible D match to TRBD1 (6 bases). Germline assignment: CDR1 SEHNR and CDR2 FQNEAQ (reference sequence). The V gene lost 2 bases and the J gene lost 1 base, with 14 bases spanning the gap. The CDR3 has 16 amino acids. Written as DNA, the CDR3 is TGTGCCAGCAGCTTATTTGGCGGGGGCTCGAACACTGAAGCTTTCTTT. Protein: CASSLFGGGSNTEAFF.

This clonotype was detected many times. CDR3 coding DNA: TGTGCCAGCTCCCGTGGAGCGGATACGCAGTATTTT. Translating it yields CASSRGADTQYF. This sequence joins TRBV7-3 and TRBJ2-3; D not resolved. There are 12 residues in the CDR3. Looked up from germline, CDR1 is SGHTA and CDR2 is FQGTGA. V shed 8 bases and J shed 6 bases, with 12 bases lying between them.

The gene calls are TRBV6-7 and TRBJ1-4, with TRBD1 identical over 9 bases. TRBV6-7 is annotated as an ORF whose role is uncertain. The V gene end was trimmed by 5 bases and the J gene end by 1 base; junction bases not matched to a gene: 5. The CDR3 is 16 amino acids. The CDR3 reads CASSITGGETNEKLFF. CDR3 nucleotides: TGTGCCAGCAGTATTACAGGGGGCGAAACTAATGAAAAACTGTTTTTT.

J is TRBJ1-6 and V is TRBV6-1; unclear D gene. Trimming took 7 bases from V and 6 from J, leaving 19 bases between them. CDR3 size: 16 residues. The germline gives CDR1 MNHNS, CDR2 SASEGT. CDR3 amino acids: CASTPGDETPNSPLHF. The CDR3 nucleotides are TGTGCCAGCACTCCGGGCGACGAAACTCCTAATTCACCCCTCCACTTT.

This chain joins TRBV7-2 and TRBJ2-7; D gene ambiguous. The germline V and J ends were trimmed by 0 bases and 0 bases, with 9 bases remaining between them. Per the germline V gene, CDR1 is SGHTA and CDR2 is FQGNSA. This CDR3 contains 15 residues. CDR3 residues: CASSLASPSSYEQYF. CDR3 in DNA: TGTGCCAGCAGCTTAGCATCCCCTTCCTCCTACGAGCAGTACTTC. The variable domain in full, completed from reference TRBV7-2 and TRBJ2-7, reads GAGVSQSPSNKVTEKGKDVELRCDPISGHTALYWYRQSLGQGLEFLIYFQGNSAPDKSGLPSDRFSAERTGGSVSTLTIQRTQQEDSAVYLCASSLASPSSYEQYFGPGTRLTVT.

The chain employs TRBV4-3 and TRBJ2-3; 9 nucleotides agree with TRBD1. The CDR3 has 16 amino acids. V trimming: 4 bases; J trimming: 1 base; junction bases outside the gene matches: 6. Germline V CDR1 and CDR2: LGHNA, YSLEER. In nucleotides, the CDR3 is TGCGCCAGCAGCCGCCGGGGGGACAGGGGCACAGATACGCAGTATTTT. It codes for CASSRRGDRGTDTQYF.

The chain's CDR3 is CAINGDWNTGELFF. Here the CDR3 DNA reads TGTGCCATCAACGGGGACTGGAACACCGGGGAGCTGTTTTTT. The gene calls are TRBV10-3 and TRBJ2-2, with a tentative D call TRBD2 (6 bases). CDR1 is ENHRY and CDR2 is SYGVKD in the germline V gene. The CDR3 consists of 14 residues. The V and J ends lost 7 bases and 1 base respectively, with 10 bases between them.

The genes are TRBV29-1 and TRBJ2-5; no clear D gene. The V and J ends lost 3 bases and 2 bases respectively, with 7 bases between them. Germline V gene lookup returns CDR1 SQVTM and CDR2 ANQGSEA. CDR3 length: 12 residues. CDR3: CSVEGCQETQYF. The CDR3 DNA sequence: TGCAGCGTTGAGGGCTGTCAAGAGACCCAGTACTTC.

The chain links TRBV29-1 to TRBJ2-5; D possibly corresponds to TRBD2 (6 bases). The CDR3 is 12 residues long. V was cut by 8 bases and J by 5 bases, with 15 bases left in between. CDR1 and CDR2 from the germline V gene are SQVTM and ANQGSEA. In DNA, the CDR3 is TGCAGCTCTCGACTAGGGCATGAGACCCAGTACTTC. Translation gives CSSRLGHETQYF.

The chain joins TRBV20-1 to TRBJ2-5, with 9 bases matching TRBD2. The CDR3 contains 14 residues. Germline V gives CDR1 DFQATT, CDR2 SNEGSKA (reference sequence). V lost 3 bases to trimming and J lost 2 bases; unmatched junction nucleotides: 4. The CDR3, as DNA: TGCAGTGCTAGTCACGCGGGGGGGCAAGAGACCCAGTACTTC. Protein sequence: CSASHAGGQETQYF.

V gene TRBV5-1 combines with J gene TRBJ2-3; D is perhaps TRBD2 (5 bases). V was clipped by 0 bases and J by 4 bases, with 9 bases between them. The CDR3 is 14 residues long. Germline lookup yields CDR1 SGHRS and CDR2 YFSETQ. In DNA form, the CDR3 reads TGCGCCAGCAGCTTGGTCGGTAGCGCAGATACGCAGTATTTT. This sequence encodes CASSLVGSADTQYF.

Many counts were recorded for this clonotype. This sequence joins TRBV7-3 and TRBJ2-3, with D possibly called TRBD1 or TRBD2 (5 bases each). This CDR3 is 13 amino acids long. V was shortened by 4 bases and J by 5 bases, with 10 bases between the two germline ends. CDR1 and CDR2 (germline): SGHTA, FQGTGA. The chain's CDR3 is CASSSGTGDTQYF. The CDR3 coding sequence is TGTGCCAGCAGCTCTGGGACCGGAGATACGCAGTATTTT.

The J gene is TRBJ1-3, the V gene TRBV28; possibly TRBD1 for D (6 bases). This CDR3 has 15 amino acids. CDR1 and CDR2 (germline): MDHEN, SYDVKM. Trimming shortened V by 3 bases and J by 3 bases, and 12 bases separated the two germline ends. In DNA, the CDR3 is TGTGCCAGCAGTTTTTCTGGGGGCGGTGGAAACACCATATATTTT. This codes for CASSFSGGGGNTIYF. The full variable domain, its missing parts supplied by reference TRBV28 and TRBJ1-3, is DVKVTQSSRYLVKRTGEKVFLECVQDMDHENMFWYRQDPGLGLRLIYFSYDVKMKEKGDIPEGYSVSREKKERFSLILESASTNQTSMYLCASSFSGGGGNTIYFGEGSWLTVV.

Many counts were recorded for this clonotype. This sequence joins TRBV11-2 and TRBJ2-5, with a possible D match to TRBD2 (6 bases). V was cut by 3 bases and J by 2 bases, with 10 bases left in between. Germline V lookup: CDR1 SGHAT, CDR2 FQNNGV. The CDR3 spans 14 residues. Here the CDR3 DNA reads TGTGCCAGCAGCTTGGAACTAGCACAAGAGACCCAGTACTTC. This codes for CASSLELAQETQYF.